This T cell receptor beta chain was captured by sequencing in a study of cytomegalovirus exposure and HLA in healthy donors. Study conclusions and caveats: CMV antigen specificity was confirmed in vitro for a few CMV-associated chains. The study designated 164 TCR beta chains cytomegalovirus-associated. In the roughly 120 validation repertoires, a later analysis found that first-cohort TCR clusters tended to co-occur.

Note on this clone: No antigen is known for it.

The repertoire was sequenced with immunoSEQ multiplex PCR; TCRdb's copy has only in-frame clones and lacks some. The sample carries about 110,000 clones, approximately 94% recorded once. This clonotype was sampled from a woman under 30 in good health and CMV-seronegative. The sample comprised PBMCs.

Here the CDR3 reads CASRASGGKAYEQYF. The CDR3 DNA follows: TGTGCCAGCAGGGCTAGCGGGGGGAAAGCCTACGAGCAGTACTTC. The V gene is TRBV28, the J gene TRBJ2-7; 11 positions match TRBD2. The trim removed 6 bases at V and 2 bases at J, leaving 6 bases unmatched. CDR3 size: 15 residues. Germline-derived CDR1 and CDR2 are MDHEN and SYDVKM.